What follows are 30 T cell receptor beta chains derived from one specimen sequenced in a study of blood T cell repertoires in COVID-19. Clones were sequenced by immunoSEQ multiplex PCR, and TCRdb holds only the in-frame ones, with some missing. Of 250,000 or so clones in the sample, more than 75% were seen once. Sequencing input: PBMCs or T cells enriched from blood (not recorded which). These receptor sequences come from a woman aged 45-65 years who had recovered from COVID-19.

The chain joins TRBV4-1 to TRBJ2-4; D perhaps matches TRBD2 (5 bases). The CDR3 consists of 19 residues. CDR1 MGHRA and CDR2 YSYEKL come from the germline V gene. V was clipped by 1 base and J by 9 bases, with 28 bases between them. The CDR3 region has the DNA TGCGCCAGCAGCCAAGTCCCCTCTAGTTACGGGGAATTCCCTCTCATTCAGTACTTC. Translated, it gives CASSQVPSSYGEFPLIQYF.

The table lists this clone with a count of one. J is TRBJ2-5 and V is TRBV4-1; 8 bases are shared with TRBD2. V lost 4 bases, J lost 1 base, and 2 bases stayed unmatched. The germline CDR1 and CDR2 sequences are MGHRA and YSYEKL. This CDR3 spans 14 amino acids. CDR3 nucleotide sequence: TGCGCCAGCAGCCCCGCGGGGGGCCAAGAGACCCAGTACTTC. Protein product: CASSPAGGQETQYF.

This chain links TRBV4-1 with TRBJ2-7; 9 bases are a match to TRBD2. The CDR3 has 16 residues. V was clipped by 3 bases and J by 2 bases; unmatched bases: 8. The germline CDR1 and CDR2 sequences are MGHRA and YSYEKL. CDR3 amino acids: CASSQRASGVTYEQYF. As DNA, the CDR3 is TGCGCCAGCAGCCAGAGAGCTAGCGGGGTAACCTACGAGCAGTACTTC.

This clone was seen once. The rearrangement joins TRBV7-3 to TRBJ2-2, with 8 bases that match TRBD2. The germline V gene has CDR1 SGHTA and CDR2 FQGTGA. There are 17 residues in the CDR3. Germline trimming cut 0 bases from V and 4 bases from J; bases unmatched to any gene: 7. The CDR3 DNA is TGTGCCAGCAGCTTAACGTACCCGGGAGGGCGCACCGGGGAGCTGTTTTTT. Translation: CASSLTYPGGRTGELFF.

This clone was seen a few times. V usage is TRBV5-4 and J usage is TRBJ2-1; D may be TRBD1 (6 bases). This CDR3 spans 15 amino acids. Germline CDR1 is SGHNT and CDR2 is YYREEE (reference sequence). V lost 4 bases and J lost 4, with 15 bases in between. The CDR3 here is CASSGQPSTYNEQFF. CDR3 nucleotide sequence: TGTGCCAGCAGCGGACAGCCTTCGACGTACAATGAGCAGTTCTTC.

In its sample, this clone was seen once. The chain combines TRBV7-2 with TRBJ2-2, with TRBD1 identical over 9 bases. Looked up from germline, CDR1 is SGHTA and CDR2 is FQGNSA. V shed 2 bases, J shed 7 bases, and the junction held 11 bases outside the gene matches. This CDR3 is 17 amino acids long. The CDR3 sequence: CASSLHLGQGRIGELFF. The CDR3 region has the DNA TGTGCCAGCAGCTTACACCTGGGACAGGGTCGTATCGGGGAGCTGTTTTTT.

The DNA of the CDR3 is TGTGCCAGCAGTACTCCCCCAGGGGGTAGAGGGAATCAGCCCCAGCATTTT. It encodes CASSTPPGGRGNQPQHF. The chain uses TRBV28 and TRBJ1-5; 7 bases align to TRBD1. V lost 5 bases to trimming and J lost 4 bases; unmatched junction nucleotides: 14. CDR1 is MDHEN and CDR2 is SYDVKM in the germline V gene. This CDR3 region has 17 residues. Looking up the rest from reference TRBV28 and TRBJ1-5 gives the full variable domain: DVKVTQSSRYLVKRTGEKVFLECVQDMDHENMFWYRQDPGLGLRLIYFSYDVKMKEKGDIPEGYSVSREKKERFSLILESASTNQTSMYLCASSTPPGGRGNQPQHFGDGTRLSIL.

J is TRBJ2-7 and V is TRBV27; TRBD2 matches 12 bases. The CDR3 is 16 amino acids. The junction had 7 bases not matched to a gene; V was cut back by 5 bases and J by 2 bases. Germline V gene sequence: CDR1 MNHEY, CDR2 SMNVEV (reference sequence). This chain's CDR3 is CASSLRTSGTAYEQYF. CDR3 coding DNA: TGTGCCAGCAGTCTCCGGACTAGCGGGACTGCCTACGAGCAGTACTTC.

This clone has more than one count but fewer than ten. This chain joins TRBV4-1 and TRBJ2-7, with D possibly being TRBD1 (5 bases). Deletions cut 1 base from V and 3 bases from J, with 13 bases between. Germline CDR1 MGHRA, CDR2 YSYEKL. The CDR3 runs 15 residues. The CDR3 loop reads CASSQVPIGDYEQYF. CDR3 DNA sequence: TGCGCCAGCAGCCAAGTCCCGATAGGGGACTACGAGCAGTACTTC.

This clone was counted a few times. This CDR3 is CASSQTEYEQYF. The CDR3 DNA sequence: TGTGCCAGCTCGCAGACAGAATACGAGCAGTACTTC. J is TRBJ2-7 and V is TRBV18; perhaps TRBD1 as D (5 bases). The CDR3 is 12 residues long. CDR1 is KGHSH and CDR2 is LQKENI in the germline V gene. V gave up 6 bases and J gave up 4 bases, with 10 bases separating them.

The chain couples TRBV30 to TRBJ2-5; no firm D call. The length of the CDR3 is 13 residues. From germline, CDR1 is GTSNPN and CDR2 SVGIG (reference sequence). Trimming removed 1 base from V and 4 bases from J, with 10 bases in between. The CDR3 bases are TGTGCCTGGAGTGGCCGGAGAGGAGAGACCCAGTACTTC. Residues: CAWSGRRGETQYF.

This rearrangement joins TRBV3-1 (or the pseudogene TRBV3-2) to TRBJ2-1; 10 bases align to TRBD2. The CDR3 has 14 residues. Looked up from germline, CDR1 is LGHDT and CDR2 is YNNKEL (reference sequence). Trimming removed 4 bases from V and 6 bases from J; junction bases left unmatched: 3. The CDR3 is CASSPSGSINEQFF. The CDR3 DNA reads TGTGCCAGCAGCCCTAGCGGGAGTATCAATGAGCAGTTCTTC.

The sample holds one count of this clone. The rearrangement links TRBV10-3 to TRBJ2-2, with D maybe TRBD2 (6 bases). V was pared by 1 base and J by 1 base, with 13 bases between. Per the germline V gene, CDR1 is ENHRY and CDR2 is SYGVKD. This CDR3 region has 17 residues. The CDR3 loop is CAISEFGGVKNTGELFF. The CDR3 bases are TGTGCCATCAGTGAGTTTGGAGGGGTTAAGAACACCGGGGAGCTGTTTTTT.

This chain links TRBV20-1 with TRBJ2-1; D call uncertain. Germline lookup yields CDR1 DFQATT and CDR2 SNEGSKA (reference sequence). With 6 bases removed from V and 7 bases from J, the gap between germline ends came to 10 bases. The CDR3 consists of 11 residues. CDR3: CSAKKINEQFF. The CDR3 DNA is TGCAGTGCCAAAAAAATTAATGAGCAGTTCTTC.

V and J are TRBV6-5 and TRBJ1-6; no firm D call. This CDR3 has 15 residues. Looked up from germline, CDR1 is MNHEY and CDR2 is SVGAGI. V was shortened by 6 bases and J by 0 bases, with 9 bases between the two germline ends. CDR3 nucleotides: TGTGCCAGCAGGGGAGACTTCTCCTATAATTCACCCCTCCACTTT. Protein product: CASRGDFSYNSPLHF.

The rearrangement links TRBV27 to TRBJ1-2, with 10 positions matching TRBD1. V trimming: 5 bases; J trimming: 2 bases; junction bases outside the gene matches: 8. The CDR3 runs 16 residues. CDR1 is MNHEY and CDR2 is SMNVEV in the germline V gene (reference sequence). In DNA form, the CDR3 reads TGTGCCAGCAGTCCAAACTCGGGACAGGGGAACTATGGCTACACCTTC. Translated: CASSPNSGQGNYGYTF.

The genes are TRBV5-1 and TRBJ1-1, with 8 bases fitting TRBD1. Trimming removed 4 bases from V and 2 bases from J; junction bases left unmatched: 7. CDR1 and CDR2 from the germline V gene are SGHRS and YFSETQ. The CDR3 is 15 residues long. The CDR3 is CASSPDRVFNTEAFF. DNA of the CDR3: TGCGCCAGCAGCCCGGACAGGGTTTTTAACACTGAAGCTTTCTTT.

In DNA form, the CDR3 reads TGCGCCAGCAGCCAGACAGGAGGAAACACCATATATTTT. Amino acids: CASSQTGGNTIYF. V usage is TRBV5-1 and J usage is TRBJ1-3; D is perhaps TRBD1 (6 bases). The CDR3 has 13 residues. V was pared by 4 bases and J by 4 bases, with 9 bases between. From germline, CDR1 is SGHRS and CDR2 YFSETQ.

The V and J genes are TRBV5-6 and TRBJ2-3, with D hard to call. Germline V CDR1 and CDR2: SGHDT, YYEEEE. The CDR3 spans 15 residues. V was trimmed by 0 bases and J by 5 bases, leaving 13 bases between them. Here the CDR3 reads CASSLGALWLDTQYF. DNA of the CDR3: TGTGCCAGCAGCTTGGGGGCTCTCTGGCTAGATACGCAGTATTTT. Full variable domain (missing parts from reference TRBV5-6 and TRBJ2-3): DAGVTQSPTHLIKTRGQQVTLRCSPKSGHDTVSWYQQALGQGPQFIFQYYEEEERQRGNFPDRFSGHQFPNYSSELNVNALLLGDSALYLCASSLGALWLDTQYFGPGTRLTVL.

The J gene is TRBJ1-6, the V gene TRBV11-2; possibly TRBD1 for D (6 bases). V was cut by 6 bases and J by 9 bases, with 18 bases left in between. The CDR3 is 15 amino acids. CDR1 is SGHAT, CDR2 FQNNGV, per germline. The DNA for the CDR3 is TGTGCCAGCAGAGGGGGACGGATAACTGGTTCACCCCTCCACTTT. It encodes CASRGGRITGSPLHF.

This clone was seen just once. CDR3 amino acids: CASTSQVTGLFHGYTF. CDR3 DNA sequence: TGCGCCAGCACCTCACAAGTGACAGGTCTTTTTCATGGCTACACCTTC. The chain joins TRBV4-1 to TRBJ1-2, with D perhaps matching TRBD1 (6 bases). With 7 bases removed from V and 6 bases from J, the gap between germline ends came to 24 bases. CDR3 size: 16 residues. Germline assignment: CDR1 MGHRA and CDR2 YSYEKL.

This clone was recorded only once. The rearrangement joins TRBV7-9 to TRBJ2-4; 9 nucleotides agree with TRBD1. J was trimmed by 9 bases and V by 4 bases; bases with no gene match: 10. The CDR3 sequence is 15 residues long. Germline V gene sequence: CDR1 SEHNR, CDR2 FQNEAQ (reference sequence). The CDR3 coding sequence is TGTGCCAGCAGCTCCTGGACAGGGGACAACGGCATTCAGTACTTC. Residues: CASSSWTGDNGIQYF.

The V gene is TRBV6-2 or TRBV6-3, the J gene TRBJ2-7; 10 bases match TRBD1. This CDR3 has 16 amino acids. Germline values: CDR1 MNHEY, CDR2 SVGEGT. Unmatched junction bases numbered 16, after V lost 6 bases and J lost 8 bases. CDR3 DNA sequence: TGTGCCAGCAGCCGAATCCCGGGACAGGGGCCCTTCCAGCAGTACTTC. This translates into CASSRIPGQGPFQQYF.

The V gene is TRBV10-3, the J gene TRBJ2-1, with 9 bases fitting TRBD2. Germline trimming cut 7 bases from V and 4 bases from J; bases unmatched to any gene: 8. CDR3 size: 15 residues. Germline assignment: CDR1 ENHRY and CDR2 SYGVKD. Written as DNA, the CDR3 is TGTGCCATCACCGAACCGGGACTAGCATACAATGAGCAGTTCTTC. Translating it yields CAITEPGLAYNEQFF.

The chain links TRBV5-6 to TRBJ2-3; 8 nucleotides line up with TRBD2. The CDR3 contains 15 residues. The V gene's germline CDR1 is SGHDT and CDR2 YYEEEE. Trimming removed 2 bases from V and 4 bases from J; junction bases left unmatched: 6. For the CDR3, the DNA is TGTGCCAGCAGCTTCCGTGGGACTAGTTCAGATACGCAGTATTTT. The encoded protein is CASSFRGTSSDTQYF.

The gene calls are TRBV7-2 and TRBJ2-7; weak D call: TRBD2 (6 bases). Germline V lookup: CDR1 SGHTA, CDR2 FQGNSA. CDR3 length: 16 residues. Trimming pared 2 bases from V and 3 bases from J, leaving 17 bases between. The CDR3 here is CASSLPGGTFDYEQYF. CDR3 sequence (DNA): TGTGCCAGCAGCTTACCTGGGGGGACGTTTGACTACGAGCAGTACTTC.

V and J are TRBV15 and TRBJ2-7; 10 nucleotides align to TRBD2. V was pared by 0 bases and J by 0 bases, with 8 bases of the junction left unmatched. The CDR3 has 18 amino acids. Germline CDR1 LNHNV, CDR2 YYDKDF (reference sequence). The CDR3 bases are TGTGCCACCAGCAGAGATCTAGCGGGAGCCGAGGGCTCCTACGAGCAGTACTTC. Translation: CATSRDLAGAEGSYEQYF. The variable domain in full, completed from reference TRBV15 and TRBJ2-7, reads DAMVIQNPRYQVTQFGKPVTLSCSQTLNHNVMYWYQQKSSQAPKLLFHYYDKDFNNEADTPDNFQSRRPNTSFCFLDIRSPGLGDTAMYLCATSRDLAGAEGSYEQYFGPGTRLTVT.

The chain carries TRBV5-4 and TRBJ2-7, with 8 positions matching TRBD2. Unmatched junction bases numbered 12, after V lost 0 bases and J lost 7 bases. Germline-derived CDR1 and CDR2 are SGHNT and YYREEE (reference sequence). This CDR3 spans 16 amino acids. The DNA for the CDR3 is TGTGCCAGCAGCTTGGCTAGCGGGTTCCTAAGTCGGGAGCAGTACTTC. The encoded protein is CASSLASGFLSREQYF. The whole variable domain, filled in from reference TRBV5-4 and TRBJ2-7, reads ETGVTQSPTHLIKTRGQQVTLRCSSQSGHNTVSWYQQALGQGPQFIFQYYREEENGRGNFPPRFSGLQFPNYSSELNVNALELDDSALYLCASSLASGFLSREQYFGPGTRLTVT.

This rearrangement joins TRBV9 to TRBJ2-7; the D is unclear. Trimming removed 0 bases at V and 2 bases at J, with 12 bases between. This CDR3 has 15 amino acids. The germline V gene encodes CDR1 SGDLS and CDR2 YYNGEE. The CDR3 here is CASSVAVGAAYEQYF. CDR3 bases: TGTGCCAGCAGCGTAGCTGTGGGCGCAGCCTACGAGCAGTACTTC.

This chain connects TRBV27 to TRBJ1-2; D gene ambiguous. CDR1 is MNHEY and CDR2 is SMNVEV in the germline V gene (reference sequence). Trimming took 2 bases from V and 2 from J, leaving 6 bases between them. The CDR3 is made up of 13 amino acids. CDR3 bases: TGTGCCAGCAGTTTACAGTCCAACTATGGCTACACCTTC. Translating gives CASSLQSNYGYTF.